A single sample is the source of the 7 T cell receptor beta chains below, sequenced in a study of blood T cell repertoires in COVID-19. Assay used: immunoSEQ multiplex PCR; TCRdb lists only in-frame clones, some missing. The sample lists some 270,000 clones, approximately 86% seen once, with around 8.8% in the top ten. Sequencing was carried out using peripheral blood. The receptor source for this set is a man aged 35-49 years with active or convalescent COVID-19.

Note on this clone: Different DNA sequences within this sample yield the same CDR3. The chain links TRBV7-9 to TRBJ1-1; no clear D. Trimming removed 1 base at V and 5 bases at J, with 8 bases between. CDR3 size: 13 residues. The germline V gene encodes CDR1 SEHNR and CDR2 FQNEAQ (reference sequence). CDR3 protein: CASSLVAGTEAFF. In DNA form, the CDR3 reads TGTGCCAGCAGCTTAGTCGCGGGAACTGAAGCTTTCTTT. Variable domain in full (rest from reference TRBV7-9 and TRBJ1-1): DTGVSQNPRHKITKRGQNVTFRCDPISEHNRLYWYRQTLGQGPEFLTYFQNEAQLEKSRLLSDRFSAERPKGSFSTLEIQRTEQGDSAMYLCASSLVAGTEAFFGQGTRLTVV.

This clone was seen a single time. The gene calls are TRBV5-1 and TRBJ2-7, with a tentative D call TRBD1 (5 bases). Trimming left V 0 bases short and J 5 bases short, with 15 bases between. This CDR3 has 15 amino acids. Germline values: CDR1 SGHRS, CDR2 YFSETQ. The CDR3 here is CASSLEVGAADEQYF. The CDR3 bases are TGCGCCAGCAGCTTGGAAGTTGGGGCGGCTGACGAGCAGTACTTC.

The rearrangement links TRBV11-3 to TRBJ2-7, with D possibly TRBD2 on 6 matching bases. Germline V CDR1 and CDR2: SGHNT, YENEEA. This CDR3 region has 17 residues. Trimming removed 5 bases at V and 2 bases at J, with 22 bases between. The chain's CDR3 is CASSVTDRGSPTYEQYF. The CDR3 coding sequence is TGTGCCAGCAGCGTTACGGATCGGGGGAGCCCGACCTACGAGCAGTACTTC.

The DNA of the CDR3 is TGTGCCAGCAGTTTCGGGACAGGGGTAAACTATGGCTACACCTTC. It yields the protein CASSFGTGVNYGYTF. The chain links TRBV6-5 to TRBJ1-2; TRBD1 agrees at 10 bases. The ends lost 4 bases at V and 2 bases at J; junction bases unmatched: 4. The CDR3 is 15 residues long. Germline values: CDR1 MNHEY, CDR2 SVGAGI.

The chain is built from TRBV7-3 and TRBJ2-5, with D tentatively TRBD1 (5 bases). Trimming left V 5 bases short and J 1 base short, with 14 bases between. From germline, CDR1 is SGHTA and CDR2 FQGTGA. The CDR3 spans 15 residues. Here the CDR3 DNA reads TGTGCCAGCAGCCCCAAGGGGATACCCCAAGAGACCCAGTACTTC. It specifies CASSPKGIPQETQYF.

The V call is TRBV2, the J call TRBJ2-1; TRBD2 matches at 8 bases. CDR1 and CDR2 from the germline V gene are SNHLY and FYNNEI. The CDR3 spans 15 residues. Trimming took 3 bases from V and 6 from J; bases not matched to a gene: 7. CDR3 sequence reads: CASSDSGTSPNEQFF. CDR3 DNA: TGTGCCAGCAGTGACTCCGGGACTAGTCCCAATGAGCAGTTCTTC.

In DNA form, the CDR3 reads TGTGCCAGCAGCTTGGAATCGTTCGGGACACGGAGATTGTCACCCCTCCACTTT. Translated: CASSLESFGTRRLSPLHF. The rearrangement links TRBV5-4 to TRBJ1-6; TRBD1 might be the D (6 bases). Germline values: CDR1 SGHNT, CDR2 YYREEE (reference sequence). There are 18 residues in the CDR3. Trimming stripped 0 bases from V and 10 bases from J, with 23 bases between.